What follows describes a single T cell receptor beta chain. The data derive from a study of blood T cell repertoires in COVID-19. CDR3 length equals 14 residues. Per germline, CDR1 LNHDA and CDR2 SQIVND (reference sequence). J lost 4 bases, V lost 7 bases, and 8 bases had no gene match. In the original analysis: Reference gene primer amplification gave estimated nucleated cell counts. Using immunoSEQ multiplex PCR, the repertoire was profiled, and TCRdb retains in-frame clones only, with some absent. That table gives V, J and clone size, and the DNA gave D and trimming. The repertoire holds 220,000 or so clones, with about 82% as singletons. Those who participated ranged in age from 18 to 89 years and resided in 20 to 30 US areas. Participants reported their clinical history, and cohort assignment relied on those reports. Two negative PCRs, clearance, or symptom resolution had been documented for recovered Cohort 3 donors.

The sequence derives from a woman in her 50s who had recovered from COVID-19. The sequencing sample was made of PBMCs or T cells enriched from blood (not recorded which). This chain links TRBV19 with TRBJ1-2; 8 nucleotides line up with TRBD1. CDR3: CASTSGQGAYGYTF. The DNA of the CDR3 is TGTGCCAGTACATCAGGACAGGGCGCCTATGGCTACACCTTC.